This paragraph reports one T cell receptor beta chain. As yet, its antigen is unknown. The CDR3 runs to 14 residues. Germline V gene lookup returns CDR1 ENHRY and CDR2 SYGVKD. The V end was cut by 4 bases, the J end by 2 bases, with 11 bases between. This record belongs to a study of cytomegalovirus exposure and HLA in healthy donors. Sequenced by immunoSEQ multiplex PCR; TCRdb stores in-frame clones only, minus some. The table has some 69,000 clones, more than 95% seen once. The donors were members of the validation cohort, which comprised roughly 120 subjects and was separate from the first cohort of roughly 700 subjects. Study-wide results and caveats: In vitro assays verified that three CMV-associated chains recognized CMV antigens specifically. The tendency of first-cohort TCR clusters to co-occur in the approximately 120 validation repertoires was identified by a subsequent analysis. The study recorded more than 150 TCR beta chains that were cytomegalovirus-associated.

This clonotype was sampled from a man between 18 and 35 years old in good health and CMV-seronegative. This chain connects TRBV10-3 to TRBJ1-1; D not certain. The sequencing input was PBMCs. In DNA, the CDR3 is TGTGCCATCAGTGTCGAGGGCACCAACACTGAAGCTTTCTTT. Translated: CAISVEGTNTEAFF.